This entry lists 23 T cell receptor beta chains sequenced from one sample in a study of glioma-infiltrating T cells after dendritic cell vaccination. Time point denoted: after dendritic cell vaccination, including at tumor progression/relapse. Data came from immunoSEQ multiplex PCR; TCRdb stores just in-frame clones and leaves some out. This sample carries approximately 85,000 clones, 85% of them seen once, and the ten largest clones take around 8.5%. The sample here was blood, taken after dendritic cell vaccination. Receptor source: a human donor with glioblastoma.

This clone appeared a single time. The chain employs TRBV2 and TRBJ2-1, with 11 bases fitting TRBD1. Germline V gene lookup returns CDR1 SNHLY and CDR2 FYNNEI. Trimming at V came to 6 bases and at J to 4 bases, leaving 11 bases not matched to a gene. The CDR3 runs 17 residues. This CDR3 is CASRDGQGALGYNEQFF. DNA of the CDR3: TGTGCCAGCAGGGACGGACAGGGGGCTTTAGGATACAATGAGCAGTTCTTC. Full variable domain (missing parts from reference TRBV2 and TRBJ2-1): EPEVTQTPSHQVTQMGQEVILRCVPISNHLYFYWYRQILGQKVEFLVSFYNNEISEKSEIFDDQFSVERPDGSNFTLKIRSTKLEDSAMYFCASRDGQGALGYNEQFFGPGTRLTVL.

The chain has TRBV11-2 and TRBJ2-2, with 9 bases aligning to TRBD1. Per the germline V gene, CDR1 is SGHAT and CDR2 is FQNNGV. V trimming: 4 bases; J trimming: 5 bases; junction bases outside the gene matches: 2. The CDR3 has 14 residues. The CDR3, as DNA: TGTGCCAGCAGCTCGACAGGGGGTACCGGGGAGCTGTTTTTT. Translation gives CASSSTGGTGELFF. Drawing the rest from reference TRBV11-2 and TRBJ2-2, the complete variable domain is EAGVAQSPRYKIIEKRQSVAFWCNPISGHATLYWYQQILGQGPKLLIQFQNNGVVDDSQLPKDRFSAERLKGVDSTLKIQPAKLEDSAVYLCASSSTGGTGELFFGEGSRLTVL.

The J gene is TRBJ1-1, the V gene TRBV5-1, with 10 positions matching TRBD1. The CDR3 covers 14 residues. The germline CDR1 and CDR2 sequences are SGHRS and YFSETQ. V shed 3 bases, J shed 3 bases, and the junction held 2 bases outside the gene matches. The DNA for the CDR3 is TGCGCCAGCAGCTCGGACAGGGGGGACACTGAAGCTTTCTTT. It specifies CASSSDRGDTEAFF.

This chain uses TRBV28 with TRBJ2-7; 7 bases match TRBD1. The trim removed 10 bases at V and 2 bases at J, leaving 5 bases unmatched. The V gene's germline CDR1 is MDHEN and CDR2 SYDVKM. The CDR3 runs to 12 residues. The CDR3 DNA sequence: TGTGCCACACAGGGGACCCCCTACGAGCAGTACTTC. Protein: CATQGTPYEQYF.

The rearrangement uses TRBV6-1 and TRBJ1-3, with a tentative D call TRBD1 (6 bases). V was cut by 6 bases and J by 4 bases, with 10 bases left in between. Germline V gene data show CDR1 as MNHNS and CDR2 as SASEGT. The CDR3 is 13 amino acids. This CDR3 is CASSLGTGNTIYF. CDR3 coding DNA: TGTGCCAGCAGCCTGGGGACAGGAAACACCATATATTTT.

The gene calls are TRBV5-4 and TRBJ1-2; TRBD1 agrees at 9 bases. V lost 1 base and J lost 8; bases outside the gene matches: 6. The germline gives CDR1 SGHNT, CDR2 YYREEE (reference sequence). The CDR3 is 14 residues long. As DNA, the CDR3 is TGTGCCAGCAGCTTGCCCACAGGGGGCAGGGGCTACACCTTC. Translated, it gives CASSLPTGGRGYTF.

This chain connects TRBV6-5 to TRBJ2-5; a weak D match, TRBD1 (6 bases). The assigned J gene may be wrong: the sequence end matches TRBJ2-7 better. Germline V gene sequence: CDR1 MNHEY, CDR2 SVGAGI. This CDR3 spans 16 amino acids. CDR3 protein: CASSYSLDSSSYEQYF. For the CDR3, the DNA is TGTGCCAGCAGTTACTCTCTGGACAGTAGCTCCTACGAGCAGTACTTC.

CDR3 nucleotides: TGTGCCAGCAGCGTAGATCCTGGTGGAGTTGGCTACACCTTC. This codes for CASSVDPGGVGYTF. This chain uses TRBV9 with TRBJ1-2, with unresolved D. The V gene's germline CDR1 is SGDLS and CDR2 YYNGEE. This CDR3 is built from 14 residues. V was cut by 0 bases and J by 7 bases, with 13 bases left in between. Full variable domain (missing parts from reference TRBV9 and TRBJ1-2): DSGVTQTPKHLITATGQRVTLRCSPRSGDLSVYWYQQSLDQGLQFLIQYYNGEERAKGNILERFSAQQFPDLHSELNLSSLELGDSALYFCASSVDPGGVGYTFGSGTRLTVV.

The chain uses TRBV9 and TRBJ2-7; the D gene is possibly TRBD2 (6 bases). Germline CDR1 SGDLS, CDR2 YYNGEE. Trimming stripped 1 base from V and 3 bases from J, with 14 bases between. This CDR3 spans 15 amino acids. The CDR3 region has the DNA TGTGCCAGCAGCGTAACGACGGGACTGAACTACGAGCAGTACTTC. It translates to CASSVTTGLNYEQYF. Together with reference TRBV9 and TRBJ2-7, the CDR3 gives the full variable domain: DSGVTQTPKHLITATGQRVTLRCSPRSGDLSVYWYQQSLDQGLQFLIQYYNGEERAKGNILERFSAQQFPDLHSELNLSSLELGDSALYFCASSVTTGLNYEQYFGPGTRLTVT.

The chain employs TRBV13 and TRBJ1-1; D possibly corresponds to TRBD1 (5 bases). Germline V gene sequence: CDR1 PRHDT, CDR2 FYEKMQ (reference sequence). The ends were cut back, 5 bases at V and 2 bases at J, with 15 bases in the middle. CDR3 length: 15 amino acids. The CDR3 DNA reads as TGTGCCAGCAGCCAAGGAGACAGATATAACACTGAAGCTTTCTTT. It is translated as CASSQGDRYNTEAFF.

This chain connects TRBV18 to TRBJ2-3; no clear D. The germline V and J ends were trimmed by 3 bases and 6 bases, with 16 bases remaining between them. Germline V gene lookup returns CDR1 KGHSH and CDR2 LQKENI. This CDR3 has 15 residues. CDR3 amino acids: CASSPDLTEADTQYF. The CDR3 DNA sequence: TGTGCCAGCTCACCCGACCTAACCGAGGCGGATACGCAGTATTTT.

This sequence joins TRBV13 and TRBJ2-7, with no clear D. The CDR3 totals 14 residues. Trimming stripped 0 bases from V and 4 bases from J, with 10 bases between. Germline lookup yields CDR1 PRHDT and CDR2 FYEKMQ (reference sequence). CDR3 sequence: CASSLGTLLYEQYF. The CDR3 DNA follows: TGTGCCAGCAGCTTAGGGACATTGCTGTACGAGCAGTACTTC.

This clone was seen once. The chain combines TRBV29-1 with TRBJ2-1; 9 bases agree with TRBD2. V trimming: 3 bases; J trimming: 4 bases; junction bases outside the gene matches: 4. The germline V gene has CDR1 SQVTM and CDR2 ANQGSEA. The CDR3 has 14 residues. The CDR3 bases are TGCAGCGTTGAGCGGGAGGGAAAATACAATGAGCAGTTCTTC. Translating gives CSVEREGKYNEQFF.

This clone was seen a few times. The rearrangement joins TRBV28 to TRBJ2-7; D may be TRBD2 (5 bases). The V end was cut by 4 bases, the J end by 0 bases, with 13 bases between. The CDR3 length is 15 residues. The germline V gene has CDR1 MDHEN and CDR2 SYDVKM. CDR3 in amino acids: CASSSGSVSSYEQYF. CDR3 DNA: TGTGCCAGCAGTTCTGGTAGCGTCAGCTCCTACGAGCAGTACTTC.

This clone was recorded only once. The rearrangement joins TRBV4-3 to TRBJ2-7; 14 bases fit TRBD2. The germline gives CDR1 LGHNA, CDR2 YSLEER. Trimming took 0 bases from V and 5 from J; bases not matched to a gene: 6. This CDR3 contains 17 residues. Here the CDR3 DNA reads TGCGCCAGCAGCCAAGACCCGGGACTAGCGGGGGTACACGAGCAGTACTTC. Translation: CASSQDPGLAGVHEQYF.

V usage is TRBV28 and J usage is TRBJ1-2, with 7 bases aligning to TRBD1. Trimming at V came to 3 bases and at J to 7 bases, leaving 11 bases not matched to a gene. CDR1 MDHEN and CDR2 SYDVKM come from the germline V gene. The CDR3 consists of 15 residues. In nucleotides, the CDR3 is TGTGCCAGCAGTTTGGACAGGCGGAACTTTATTGGCTACACCTTC. As protein: CASSLDRRNFIGYTF.

J is TRBJ2-2 and V is TRBV5-4; 9 nucleotides match TRBD1. V was clipped by 0 bases and J by 5 bases; unmatched bases: 5. The CDR3 spans 16 residues. Germline V gene data show CDR1 as SGHNT and CDR2 as YYREEE (reference sequence). CDR3 loop: CASSLEGQGRTGELFF. The CDR3, as DNA: TGTGCCAGCAGCTTGGAAGGACAGGGGAGAACCGGGGAGCTGTTTTTT.

The chain uses TRBV11-2 and TRBJ2-2; perhaps TRBD1 as D (6 bases). The V gene lost 5 bases and the J gene lost 8 bases, with 12 bases spanning the gap. Germline V gives CDR1 SGHAT, CDR2 FQNNGV. The CDR3 is 13 amino acids. CDR3: CASSATGSGELFF. The DNA for the CDR3 is TGTGCCAGCAGCGCCACAGGGTCTGGGGAGCTGTTTTTT. Full variable domain (missing parts from reference TRBV11-2 and TRBJ2-2): EAGVAQSPRYKIIEKRQSVAFWCNPISGHATLYWYQQILGQGPKLLIQFQNNGVVDDSQLPKDRFSAERLKGVDSTLKIQPAKLEDSAVYLCASSATGSGELFFGEGSRLTVL.

This clone came up once. The chain has TRBV15 and TRBJ2-3; 11 positions agree with TRBD1. The CDR3 length is 19 residues. Germline-derived CDR1 and CDR2 are LNHNV and YYDKDF (reference sequence). The V gene end was trimmed by 3 bases and the J gene end by 0 bases; junction bases not matched to a gene: 11. The CDR3 DNA follows: TGTGCCACCAGCAGGGGGGCGGACAGGGGGCTACCTAGCACAGATACGCAGTATTTT. As protein: CATSRGADRGLPSTDTQYF.

The rearrangement uses TRBV6-1 and TRBJ1-2; TRBD1 might be the D (5 bases). The CDR3 sequence is 14 residues long. Trimming cost V 4 bases and J 7 bases, with 16 bases left between them. Germline V CDR1 and CDR2: MNHNS, SASEGT. The chain's CDR3 is CASSVGGVLSGYTF. In DNA form, the CDR3 reads TGTGCCAGCAGTGTGGGGGGTGTTCTCTCTGGCTACACCTTC.

The chain is built from TRBV5-6 and TRBJ1-2; D is undetermined. The V gene lost 2 bases and the J gene lost 0 bases, with 11 bases spanning the gap. The V gene's germline CDR1 is SGHDT and CDR2 YYEEEE. The CDR3 runs 15 residues. This chain's CDR3 is CASSFMPGANYGYTF. The CDR3 DNA reads TGTGCCAGCAGCTTCATGCCCGGAGCTAACTATGGCTACACCTTC.

This rearrangement joins TRBV19 to TRBJ2-1; TRBD2 matches at 10 bases. V lost 4 bases and J lost 3; bases outside the gene matches: 12. The CDR3 is 18 residues long. Per the germline V gene, CDR1 is LNHDA and CDR2 is SQIVND (reference sequence). In nucleotides, the CDR3 is TGTGCCAGTAGTAAATGGACTAGCGGCCACCAATTCTACAATGAGCAGTTCTTC. Its protein is CASSKWTSGHQFYNEQFF.

The V gene is TRBV7-9, the J gene TRBJ2-1; tentatively, D is TRBD2 (7 bases). The CDR3 spans 19 residues. CDR1 SEHNR and CDR2 FQNEAQ come from the germline V gene (reference sequence). Trimming took 2 bases from V and 0 from J, leaving 20 bases between them. The chain's CDR3 is CASSLWRGRPSSSYNEQFF. For the CDR3, the DNA is TGTGCCAGCAGCTTATGGCGGGGGCGCCCCTCTAGCTCCTACAATGAGCAGTTCTTC.